What follows are 10 T cell receptor beta chains derived from one specimen sequenced in a study of shared clonotypes between healthy human individuals. The protocol was immunoSEQ multiplex PCR, while the TCRdb copy is restricted to in-frame clones and leaves out a portion. The table includes fewer than 3 million clones, around 92% detected once. The sequenced material came from naive CD4+ T cells from PBMCs. Subset reported: CD45RA+ positively selected. The receptors here all came from a man younger than 35 in good health. Some clones in this sample may be carry-over from other donors' samples.

The V gene is TRBV28, the J gene TRBJ1-1; D unclear. This CDR3 contains 15 residues. The ends were cut back, 2 bases at V and 4 bases at J, with 14 bases in the middle. CDR1 is MDHEN, CDR2 SYDVKM, per germline. As DNA, the CDR3 is TGTGCCAGCAGTTTACCAGTGGGATACGGCACTGAAGCTTTCTTT. Protein: CASSLPVGYGTEAFF.

About this clone itself: Other DNA variants within this sample encode the same CDR3. The rearrangement links TRBV5-1 to TRBJ1-1; 11 nucleotides match TRBD1. This CDR3 comprises 15 residues. CDR1 and CDR2 (germline): SGHRS, YFSETQ. After removal of 4 bases from V and 1 base from J, the junction contained 3 bases not matched to a gene. DNA of the CDR3: TGCGCCAGCAGCACCGGACAGGGGGCGAACACTGAAGCTTTCTTT. It encodes CASSTGQGANTEAFF.

The chain links TRBV5-1 to TRBJ1-1; 7 bases fit TRBD1. The CDR3 is 15 amino acids. The junction had 13 bases not matched to a gene; V was cut back by 6 bases and J by 5 bases. Germline V lookup: CDR1 SGHRS, CDR2 YFSETQ. The CDR3 here is CASILGGGKGTEAFF. The DNA of the CDR3 is TGCGCCAGCATCCTGGGAGGGGGCAAAGGAACTGAAGCTTTCTTT.

This chain uses TRBV6-1 with TRBJ1-2; D is uncertain. The CDR3 is 13 residues long. Germline loops: CDR1 MNHNS, CDR2 SASEGT. With 10 bases removed from V and 0 bases from J, the gap between germline ends came to 12 bases. This chain's CDR3 is CATSDGTNYGYTF. The CDR3 region has the DNA TGTGCCACCTCGGACGGAACTAACTATGGCTACACCTTC.

V is TRBV5-1 and J is TRBJ1-1; D gene unclear. Germline lookup yields CDR1 SGHRS and CDR2 YFSETQ. The CDR3 spans 15 residues. Trimming stripped 4 bases from V and 3 bases from J, with 16 bases between. CDR3 coding DNA: TGCGCCAGCAGCCCCACTGTGGGTAGGGACACTGAAGCTTTCTTT. It specifies CASSPTVGRDTEAFF.

The chain has TRBV4-2 and TRBJ2-7; 12 bases map to TRBD2. The germline V gene encodes CDR1 LGHNA and CDR2 YNFKEQ. The CDR3 spans 15 residues. Trimming cost V 4 bases and J 7 bases; bases outside gene matches: 8. Here the CDR3 DNA reads TGTGCCAGCAGCCCTAGCGGGAGGGCTCTGGGGGAGCAGTACTTC. Translated: CASSPSGRALGEQYF.

This chain connects TRBV18 to TRBJ2-2; TRBD2 matches 10 bases. V lost 4 bases to trimming and J lost 0 bases; unmatched junction nucleotides: 2. This CDR3 has 16 residues. Germline V gene lookup returns CDR1 KGHSH and CDR2 LQKENI. The CDR3 sequence is CASSLGLAANTGELFF. The CDR3 nucleotides read TGTGCCAGCTCACTCGGACTAGCGGCGAACACCGGGGAGCTGTTTTTT.

About this clone: The same CDR3 also results from other DNA sequences found in this sample. The chain recombines TRBV29-1 with TRBJ1-1; possible D gene TRBD1, 6 bases. The V end lost 5 bases, the J end lost 2 bases, and 9 bases lay between the germline ends. This CDR3 contains 12 residues. Per germline, CDR1 SQVTM and CDR2 ANQGSEA. As DNA, the CDR3 is TGCAGCGTTAACAGGGCAAACACTGAAGCTTTCTTT. Translating it yields CSVNRANTEAFF.

About this clone itself: Other DNA sequences in the same sample also yield this CDR3. V and J are TRBV5-1 and TRBJ1-3; D not certain. The germline gives CDR1 SGHRS, CDR2 YFSETQ. Trimming shortened V by 4 bases and J by 2 bases, and 10 bases separated the two germline ends. The CDR3 is 14 amino acids. The CDR3 spells CASSRGEAGNTIYF. In DNA form, the CDR3 reads TGCGCCAGCAGCCGTGGGGAGGCTGGAAACACCATATATTTT.

V is TRBV5-6 and J is TRBJ1-2, with 7 bases lining up with TRBD1. Germline loops: CDR1 SGHDT, CDR2 YYEEEE. The CDR3 length is 12 residues. J lost 7 bases, V lost 2 bases, and 2 bases had no gene match. This CDR3 is CASSLGGSGYTF. In DNA form, the CDR3 reads TGTGCCAGCAGCTTAGGGGGCTCTGGCTACACCTTC.